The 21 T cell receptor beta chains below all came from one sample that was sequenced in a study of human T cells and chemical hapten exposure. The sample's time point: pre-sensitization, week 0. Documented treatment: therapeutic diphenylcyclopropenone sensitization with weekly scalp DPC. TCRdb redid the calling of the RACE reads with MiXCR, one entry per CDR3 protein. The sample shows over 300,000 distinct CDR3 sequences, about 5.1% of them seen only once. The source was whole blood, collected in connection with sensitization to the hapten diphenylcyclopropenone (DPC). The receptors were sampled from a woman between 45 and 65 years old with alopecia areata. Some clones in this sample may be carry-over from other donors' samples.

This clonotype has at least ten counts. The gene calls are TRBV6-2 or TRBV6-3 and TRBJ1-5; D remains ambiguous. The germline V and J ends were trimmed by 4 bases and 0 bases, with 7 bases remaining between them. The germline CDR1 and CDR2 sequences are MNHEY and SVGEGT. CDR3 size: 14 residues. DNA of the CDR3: TGTGCCAGCAGTTGGCCGAATAGCAATCAGCCCCAGCATTTT. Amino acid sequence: CASSWPNSNQPQHF.

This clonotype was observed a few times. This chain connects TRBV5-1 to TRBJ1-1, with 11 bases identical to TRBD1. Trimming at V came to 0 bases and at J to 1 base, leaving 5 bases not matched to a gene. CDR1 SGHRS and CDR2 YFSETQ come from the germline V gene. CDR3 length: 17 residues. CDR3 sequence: CASSLVGQGEWNTEAFF. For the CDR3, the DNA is TGCGCCAGCAGCTTGGTGGGACAGGGGGAATGGAACACTGAAGCTTTCTTT.

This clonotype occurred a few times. CDR3 nucleotides: TGTGCCAGCAGTTACGAGGGAGGGGGAGGCACTGAAGCTTTCTTT. Protein: CASSYEGGGGTEAFF. The chain joins TRBV6-5 to TRBJ1-1, with D maybe TRBD1 (6 bases). The CDR3 consists of 15 residues. Germline V gene lookup returns CDR1 MNHEY and CDR2 SVGAGI. The germline V and J ends were trimmed by 2 bases and 4 bases, with 14 bases remaining between them.

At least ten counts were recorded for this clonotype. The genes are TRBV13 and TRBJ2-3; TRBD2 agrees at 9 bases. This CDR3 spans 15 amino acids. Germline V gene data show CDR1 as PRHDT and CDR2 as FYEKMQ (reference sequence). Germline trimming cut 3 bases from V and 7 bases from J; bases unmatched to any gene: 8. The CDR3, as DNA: TGTGCCAGCAGCTTGAAGCGGGGGGTTTTGAATACGCAGTATTTT. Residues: CASSLKRGVLNTQYF.

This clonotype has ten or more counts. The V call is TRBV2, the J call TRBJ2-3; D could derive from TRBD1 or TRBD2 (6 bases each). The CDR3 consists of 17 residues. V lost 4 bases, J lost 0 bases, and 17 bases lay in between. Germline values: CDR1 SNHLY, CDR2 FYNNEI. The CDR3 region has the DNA TGTGCCAGCAGTGGGGTTTGGGGGGACACTAGCACAGATACGCAGTATTTT. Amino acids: CASSGVWGDTSTDTQYF.

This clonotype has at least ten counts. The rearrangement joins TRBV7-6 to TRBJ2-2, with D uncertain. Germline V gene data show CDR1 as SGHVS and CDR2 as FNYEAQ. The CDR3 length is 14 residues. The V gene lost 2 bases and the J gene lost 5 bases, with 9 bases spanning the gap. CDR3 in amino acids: CASSLRVETGELFF. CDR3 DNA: TGTGCCAGCAGCTTACGGGTTGAGACCGGGGAGCTGTTTTTT.

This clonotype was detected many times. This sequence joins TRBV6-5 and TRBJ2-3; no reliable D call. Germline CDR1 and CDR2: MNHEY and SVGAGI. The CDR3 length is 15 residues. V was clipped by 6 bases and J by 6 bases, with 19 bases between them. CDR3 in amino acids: CASRDGPRSYDTQYF. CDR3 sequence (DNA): TGTGCCAGCAGGGACGGACCCAGGTCTTACGATACGCAGTATTTT.

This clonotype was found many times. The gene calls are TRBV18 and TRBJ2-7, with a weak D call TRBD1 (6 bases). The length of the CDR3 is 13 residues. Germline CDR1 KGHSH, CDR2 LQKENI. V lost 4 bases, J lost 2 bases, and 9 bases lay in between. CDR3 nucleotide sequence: TGTGCCAGCTCACGGGACAAAGCCTACGAGCAGTACTTC. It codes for CASSRDKAYEQYF.

CDR3 coding DNA: TGTGCCAGCAGCTTAAACTCAGCGAACACTGAAGCTTTCTTT. This gives the protein CASSLNSANTEAFF. This chain joins TRBV5-5 and TRBJ1-1; D is ambiguous. The CDR3 is 14 amino acids. The germline CDR1 and CDR2 sequences are SGHKS and YYEKEE (reference sequence). Between the trimmed V and J ends, which lost 2 bases and 1 base, there was a span of 9 bases.

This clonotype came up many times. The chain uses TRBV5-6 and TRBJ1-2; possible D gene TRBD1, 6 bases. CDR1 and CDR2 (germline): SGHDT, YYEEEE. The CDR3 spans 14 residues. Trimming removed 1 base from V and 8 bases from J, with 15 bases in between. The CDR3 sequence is CASSLLVPGEGYTF. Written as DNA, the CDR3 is TGTGCCAGCAGCTTGCTGGTCCCAGGGGAAGGCTACACCTTC. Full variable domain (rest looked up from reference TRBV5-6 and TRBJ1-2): DAGVTQSPTHLIKTRGQQVTLRCSPKSGHDTVSWYQQALGQGPQFIFQYYEEEERQRGNFPDRFSGHQFPNYSSELNVNALLLGDSALYLCASSLLVPGEGYTFGSGTRLTVV.

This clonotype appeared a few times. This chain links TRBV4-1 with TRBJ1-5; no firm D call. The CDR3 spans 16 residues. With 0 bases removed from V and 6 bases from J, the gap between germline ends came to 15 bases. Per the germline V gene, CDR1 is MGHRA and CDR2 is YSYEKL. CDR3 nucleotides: TGCGCCAGCAGCCAAGATAGTACGGTCCTCGGTCAGCCCCAGCATTTT. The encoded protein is CASSQDSTVLGQPQHF.

The CDR3 protein is CATRTGDMSEQYF. CDR3 DNA sequence: TGTGCCACCAGGACAGGGGATATGTCCGAGCAGTACTTC. The chain combines TRBV10-3 with TRBJ2-7; TRBD1 agrees at 9 bases. This CDR3 comprises 13 residues. Unmatched junction bases numbered 10, after V lost 10 bases and J lost 6 bases. In germline, CDR1 is ENHRY, CDR2 SYGVKD.

The CDR3 DNA reads as TGTGCCAGCAGCTTGGTTCTGGAGACCTGGACTGAAGCTTTCTTT. This translates into CASSLVLETWTEAFF. The rearrangement uses TRBV5-6 and TRBJ1-1; D unclear. This CDR3 spans 15 amino acids. The V gene's germline CDR1 is SGHDT and CDR2 YYEEEE. Trimming stripped 0 bases from V and 5 bases from J, with 14 bases between.

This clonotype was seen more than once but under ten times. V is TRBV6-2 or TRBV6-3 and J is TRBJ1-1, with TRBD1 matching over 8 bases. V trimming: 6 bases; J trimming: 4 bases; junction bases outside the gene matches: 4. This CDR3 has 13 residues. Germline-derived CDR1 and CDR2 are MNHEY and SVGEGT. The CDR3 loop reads CASSRTGSTEAFF. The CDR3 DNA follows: TGTGCCAGCAGCAGGACAGGGAGCACTGAAGCTTTCTTT.

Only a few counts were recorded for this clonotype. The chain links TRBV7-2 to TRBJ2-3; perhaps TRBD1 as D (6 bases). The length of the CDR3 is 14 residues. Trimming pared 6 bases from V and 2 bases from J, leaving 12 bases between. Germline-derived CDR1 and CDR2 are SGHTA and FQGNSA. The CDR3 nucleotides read TGTGCCAGCAGGATAGGGGGAACCACAGATACGCAGTATTTT. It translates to CASRIGGTTDTQYF.

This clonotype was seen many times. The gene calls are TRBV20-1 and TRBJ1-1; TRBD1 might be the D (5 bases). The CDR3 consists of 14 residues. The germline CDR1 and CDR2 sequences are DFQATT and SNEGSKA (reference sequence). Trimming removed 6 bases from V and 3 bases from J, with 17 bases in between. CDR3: CSAPHGGGYTEAFF. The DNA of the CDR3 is TGCAGTGCCCCTCACGGGGGTGGTTACACTGAAGCTTTCTTT.

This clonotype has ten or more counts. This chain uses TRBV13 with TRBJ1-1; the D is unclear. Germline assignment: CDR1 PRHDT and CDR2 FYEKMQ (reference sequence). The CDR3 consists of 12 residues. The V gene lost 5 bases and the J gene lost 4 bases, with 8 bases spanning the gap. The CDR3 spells CASSAGVTEAFF. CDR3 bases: TGTGCCAGCAGCGCTGGGGTCACTGAAGCTTTCTTT.

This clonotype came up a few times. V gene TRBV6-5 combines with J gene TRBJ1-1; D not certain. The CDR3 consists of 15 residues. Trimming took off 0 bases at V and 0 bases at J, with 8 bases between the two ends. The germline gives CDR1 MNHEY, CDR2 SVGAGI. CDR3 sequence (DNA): TGTGCCAGCAGTTACTCAAACAGCATGAACACTGAAGCTTTCTTT. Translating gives CASSYSNSMNTEAFF.

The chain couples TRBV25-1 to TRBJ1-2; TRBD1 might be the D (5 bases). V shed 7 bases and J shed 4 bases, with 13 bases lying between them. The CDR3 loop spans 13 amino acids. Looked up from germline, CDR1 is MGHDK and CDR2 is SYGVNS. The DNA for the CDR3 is TGTGCCAGCACCCCTGGGGCTTCCTATGGCTACACCTTC. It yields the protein CASTPGASYGYTF.

DNA for the CDR3: TGTGCCAGCAGCTCCCCGGGGGCGTTAGATCAGCCCCAGCATTTT. It yields the protein CASSSPGALDQPQHF. V is TRBV7-3 and J is TRBJ1-5, with a weak D call TRBD1 (6 bases). V lost 4 bases and J lost 5, with 15 bases in between. CDR1 and CDR2 from the germline V gene are SGHTA and FQGTGA. The length of the CDR3 is 15 residues.

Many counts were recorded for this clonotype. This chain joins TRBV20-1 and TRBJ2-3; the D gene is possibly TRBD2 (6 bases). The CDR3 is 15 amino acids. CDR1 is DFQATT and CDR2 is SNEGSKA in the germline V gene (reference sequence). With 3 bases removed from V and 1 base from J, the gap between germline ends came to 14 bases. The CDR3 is CSASGGTHGTDTQYF. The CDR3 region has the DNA TGCAGTGCTAGTGGCGGGACTCACGGCACAGATACGCAGTATTTT.